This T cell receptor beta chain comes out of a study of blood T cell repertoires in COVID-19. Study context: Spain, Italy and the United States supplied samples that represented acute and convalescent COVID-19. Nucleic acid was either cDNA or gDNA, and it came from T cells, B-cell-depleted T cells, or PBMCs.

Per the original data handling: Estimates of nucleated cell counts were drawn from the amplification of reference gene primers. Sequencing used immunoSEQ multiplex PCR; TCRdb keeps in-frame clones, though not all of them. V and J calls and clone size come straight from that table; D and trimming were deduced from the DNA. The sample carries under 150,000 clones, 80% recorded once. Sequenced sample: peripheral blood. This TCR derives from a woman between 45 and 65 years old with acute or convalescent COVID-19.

The CDR3 DNA is TGTGCCAGCAGCTTAGCCGCTTATACCGGCGAGCAGTACTTC. As protein: CASSLAAYTGEQYF. This chain connects TRBV11-2 to TRBJ2-7; D is unclear. Germline V CDR1 and CDR2: SGHAT, FQNNGV. This CDR3 region has 14 residues. Deletions cut 1 base from V and 6 bases from J, with 13 bases between.